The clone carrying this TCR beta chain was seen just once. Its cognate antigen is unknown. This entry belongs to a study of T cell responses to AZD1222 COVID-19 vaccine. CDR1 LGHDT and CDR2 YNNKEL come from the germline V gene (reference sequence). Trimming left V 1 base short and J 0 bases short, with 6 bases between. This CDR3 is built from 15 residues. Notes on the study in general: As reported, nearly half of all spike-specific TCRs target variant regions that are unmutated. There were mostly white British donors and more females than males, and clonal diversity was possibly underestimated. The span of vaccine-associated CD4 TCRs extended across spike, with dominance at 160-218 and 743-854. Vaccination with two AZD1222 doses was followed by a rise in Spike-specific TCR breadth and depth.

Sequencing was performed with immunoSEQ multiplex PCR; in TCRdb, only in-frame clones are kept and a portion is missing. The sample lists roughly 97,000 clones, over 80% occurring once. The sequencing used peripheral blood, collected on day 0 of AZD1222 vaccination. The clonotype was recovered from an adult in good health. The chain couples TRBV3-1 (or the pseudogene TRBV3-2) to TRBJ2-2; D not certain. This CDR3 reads CASSQGFANTGELFF. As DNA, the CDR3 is TGTGCCAGCAGCCAAGGGTTCGCGAACACCGGGGAGCTGTTTTTT.